This T cell receptor (beta chain) emerged from a study of human T cells and chemical hapten exposure. Regarding time point: pre-sensitization, week 0. The treatment is: therapeutic diphenylcyclopropenone sensitization with weekly scalp DPC. Original methodology: Per sample, the median was approximately 100,000 TCRs, with values from about 22,000 to 700,000. Each CDR3 protein gets one entry after TCRdb re-called the RACE reads with MiXCR. The V and J calls were determined by TCRdb, not by the authors. The data contain around 120,000 distinct CDR3 sequences, roughly 14% of them seen just once; the ten biggest clones take up about 3%. General study results and limits: No shift was seen in TCRs above 1 in 1000 frequency with DPC sensitization.

Trimming left V 6 bases short and J 4 bases short, with 9 bases between. This CDR3 is 12 amino acids long. A few counts support this clonotype. Antigen unknown. The sample here was whole blood, taken in connection with sensitization to the hapten diphenylcyclopropenone (DPC). The rearrangement uses TRBV12-3 or TRBV12-4 and TRBJ2-5, with D unresolved. The TCR comes from a woman between 18 and 29 years old with alopecia areata. Some clones in this sample may be carry-over from other donors' samples. This CDR3 reads CASSQAAETQYF. The CDR3 coding sequence is TGTGCCAGCAGCCAAGCAGCAGAGACCCAGTACTTC.